The entry below describes one T cell receptor beta chain. Its antigen is still unknown. Profiling relied on immunoSEQ multiplex PCR, and the TCRdb table lists in-frame clones only, not all of them. Counted here are tens of thousands of clones, 88% occurring once; the ten biggest clones make up about 6%. Trimming shortened V by 6 bases and J by 5 bases, and 13 bases separated the two germline ends. This CDR3 is built from 13 residues. The germline V gene has CDR1 LNHDA and CDR2 SQIVND (reference sequence). The sample belongs to a study of identifying expanded T cells in peripheral blood. Findings and limits, study-wide: Differentially abundant clones: 0.95 to 1.5 between replicates, just under 17 at approximately 14 days, 19 at four.

The sequenced sample was blood. V gene TRBV19 combines with J gene TRBJ2-5; D is unclear. The source is a person aged 18 to 75 in good health. CDR3 nucleotide sequence: TGTGCCAGTAGCTCCTCGGGCGCGGAGACCCAGTACTTC. Translating gives CASSSSGAETQYF.